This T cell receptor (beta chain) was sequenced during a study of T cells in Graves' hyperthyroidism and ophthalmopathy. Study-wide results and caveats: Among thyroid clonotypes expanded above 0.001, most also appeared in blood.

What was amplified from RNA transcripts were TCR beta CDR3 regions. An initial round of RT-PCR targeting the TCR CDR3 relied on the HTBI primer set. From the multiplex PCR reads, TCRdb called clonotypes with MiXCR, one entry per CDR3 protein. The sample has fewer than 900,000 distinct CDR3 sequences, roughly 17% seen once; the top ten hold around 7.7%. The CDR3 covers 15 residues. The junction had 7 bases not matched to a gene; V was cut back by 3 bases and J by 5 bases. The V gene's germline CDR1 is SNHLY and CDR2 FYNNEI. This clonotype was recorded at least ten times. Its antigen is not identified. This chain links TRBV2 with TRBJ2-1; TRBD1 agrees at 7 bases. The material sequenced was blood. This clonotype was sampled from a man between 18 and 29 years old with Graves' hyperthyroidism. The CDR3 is CASSDVGTANNEQFF. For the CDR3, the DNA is TGTGCCAGCAGTGATGTCGGGACAGCCAACAATGAGCAGTTCTTC.